A selection of T cell receptor beta chains follows, all from one sample in a study of blood T cell repertoires in COVID-19. The protocol was immunoSEQ multiplex PCR, while the TCRdb copy is restricted to in-frame clones and leaves out a portion. The repertoire has some 160,000 clones, roughly 90% of them found once; the top ten carry about 2.8%. What was sequenced was peripheral blood. The receptors originated from a man in his 60s with acute or convalescent COVID-19. CDR3s include the opening cysteine and the closing phenylalanine or tryptophan. D genes are given only for firm matches. Not every row has a clone size; where given, it reads once, few, many or a size class.

CDR3 protein | CDR3 DNA | V gene | D gene | J gene | clone size
CASSPGTVPMNTEAFF | TGTGCCAGCAGCCCTGGGACAGTACCCATGAACACTGAAGCTTTCTTT | TRBV11-1 | TRBD1 | TRBJ1-1 | once
CASCAGRDQPQHF | TGTGCCAGCTGTGCGGGGAGGGATCAGCCCCAGCATTTT | TRBV27 | NA | TRBJ1-5 | NA
CASSSRTGGSRGYTF | TGTGCCAGCAGCTCAAGGACCGGGGGGTCGAGGGGCTACACCTTC | TRBV7-9 | NA | TRBJ1-2 | NA
CASRSPGGVAGNTIYF | TGTGCCAGCAGGTCGCCCGGGGGGGTGGCTGGAAACACCATATATTTT | TRBV7-9 | NA | TRBJ1-3 | NA
CASSSRQGANYGYTF | TGTGCCAGCAGCTCTCGACAGGGGGCTAACTATGGCTACACCTTC | TRBV7-2 | TRBD1 | TRBJ1-2 | NA
CASKTTGGPSSGNTIYF | TGCGCCAGCAAGACAACAGGTGGCCCCTCGTCTGGAAACACCATATATTTT | TRBV5-1 | NA | TRBJ1-3 | NA
CASRTGGGYTF | TGTGCCAGCAGAACAGGGGGCGGCTACACCTTC | TRBV6-5 | TRBD1 | TRBJ1-2 | NA
CASSIEAGGPDIQYF | TGTGCCAGTAGTATAGAGGCGGGGGGCCCCGACATTCAGTACTTC | TRBV19 | TRBD2 | TRBJ2-4 | NA
CASSTGTGGGNTIYF | TGTGCCAGCAGTACCGGGACAGGGGGAGGAAACACCATATATTTT | TRBV6-5 | TRBD1 | TRBJ1-3 | NA
CASSWDRGATNEKLFF | TGTGCCAGCAGCTGGGACAGGGGGGCAACTAATGAAAAACTGTTTTTT | TRBV7-2 | TRBD1 | TRBJ1-4 | NA
CASNRQGAGNTEAFF | TGTGCCAGCAACAGACAGGGGGCAGGGAACACTGAAGCTTTCTTT | TRBV6-5 | TRBD1 | TRBJ1-1 | NA
CATSDLMRDARGETQYF | TGTGCCACCAGTGATTTAATGCGGGACGCCCGGGGAGAGACCCAGTACTTC | TRBV24-1 | NA | TRBJ2-5 | NA
CASSTFSGGVNEQFF | TGCGCCAGCAGCACCTTTAGCGGGGGGGTTAATGAGCAGTTCTTC | TRBV5-1 | TRBD2 | TRBJ2-1 | NA
CASSLQGYNEQFF | TGTGCCAGCAGTCTACAGGGGTACAATGAGCAGTTCTTC | TRBV12-3/TRBV12-4 | TRBD1 | TRBJ2-1 | NA
CASSYNRGRGNEQFF | TGTGCCAGCAGTTACAACAGGGGGCGCGGCAATGAGCAGTTCTTC | TRBV6-5 | TRBD1 | TRBJ2-1 | NA
CASSLEQGTYQETQYF | TGTGCCAGCAGTCTTGAACAGGGAACGTACCAAGAGACCCAGTACTTC | TRBV27 | NA | TRBJ2-5 | NA
CATSRDTQNTEAFF | TGTGCCACTTCCCGGGACACACAAAACACTGAAGCTTTCTTT | TRBV6-5 | NA | TRBJ1-1 | NA
CASSGGLSNEKLFF | TGTGCCAGCAGCGGCGGGCTCTCAAATGAAAAACTGTTTTTT | TRBV11-2 | NA | TRBJ1-4 | NA
CASSGGRKEETQYF | TGTGCCAGCAGCGGAGGACGGAAGGAGGAGACCCAGTACTTC | TRBV11-2 | NA | TRBJ2-5 | NA
CASSQDYTNQPQHF | TGCGCCAGCAGCCAAGATTATACAAATCAGCCCCAGCATTTT | TRBV4-1 | NA | TRBJ1-5 | NA
CATSVEGPITNTGELFF | TGTGCCACCAGTGTCGAGGGCCCGATTACGAACACCGGGGAGCTGTTTTTT | TRBV24-1 | NA | TRBJ2-2 | NA
CASSQEETAVYNEQFF | TGTGCCAGCAGCCAAGAAGAGACGGCGGTTTACAATGAGCAGTTCTTC | TRBV4-2 | NA | TRBJ2-1 | NA
CASRGQGKNIQYF | TGTGCCAGTAGGGGACAGGGTAAAAACATTCAGTACTTC | TRBV19 | TRBD1 | TRBJ2-4 | NA
CASSLYQVGSNQPQHF | TGTGCCAGCAGTTTATACCAGGTCGGTAGCAATCAGCCCCAGCATTTT | TRBV28 | NA | TRBJ1-5 | NA